This section outlines one T cell receptor beta chain sequence together with its context. The sample is drawn from a study of identifying expanded T cells in peripheral blood. J lost 4 bases, V lost 4 bases, and 10 bases had no gene match. CDR1 SQVTM and CDR2 ANQGSEA come from the germline V gene. The CDR3 runs 15 residues. TCRdb's copy holds only in-frame clones and misses some; the assay was immunoSEQ multiplex PCR. The sample has around 82,000 clones, around 84% seen once. This TCR came from a person aged 18-70 years in good health. The rearrangement links TRBV29-1 to TRBJ1-2; 9 bases are shared with TRBD1. The sample was blood. DNA for the CDR3: TGCAGCGTTGTGAACAGGGGGCGTCTAGTCTATGGCTACACCTTC. Amino acid sequence: CSVVNRGRLVYGYTF.